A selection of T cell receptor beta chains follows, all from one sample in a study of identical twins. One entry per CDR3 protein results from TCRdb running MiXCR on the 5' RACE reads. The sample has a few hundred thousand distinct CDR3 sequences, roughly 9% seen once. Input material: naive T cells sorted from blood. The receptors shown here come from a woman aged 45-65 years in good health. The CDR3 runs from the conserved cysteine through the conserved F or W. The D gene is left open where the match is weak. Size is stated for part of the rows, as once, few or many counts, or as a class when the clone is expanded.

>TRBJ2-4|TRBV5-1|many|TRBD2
TGCGCCAGCAGCTTCGGGACTAGCCCCAAAAACATTCAGTACTTC
CASSFGTSPKNIQYF
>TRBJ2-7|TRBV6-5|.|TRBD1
TGTGCCAGCAGTTGGGGAGACAGGGCGGCCGAGCAGTACTTC
CASSWGDRAAEQYF
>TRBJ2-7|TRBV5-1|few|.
TGCGCCAGCAGCATGGCGGGGACTTCTCCCTACGAGCAGTACTTC
CASSMAGTSPYEQYF
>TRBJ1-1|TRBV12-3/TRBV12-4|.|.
TGTGCCAGCAGTTCTCCTCCGATGAACACTGAAGCTTTCTTT
CASSSPPMNTEAFF
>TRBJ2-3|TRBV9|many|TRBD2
TGTGCCAGCAGCGTAATCGAGCGGGAGAATTCAGATACGCAGTATTTT
CASSVIERENSDTQYF
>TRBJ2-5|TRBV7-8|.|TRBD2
TGTGCCAGCAGCTTAGTTTTTAGCGGGAGAGAAGGGACCCAGTACTTC
CASSLVFSGREGTQYF
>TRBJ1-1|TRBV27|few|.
TGTGCCAGCTTCTCGAACACTGAAGCTTTCTTT
CASFSNTEAFF
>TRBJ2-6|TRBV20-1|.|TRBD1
TGCAGTGCTAGAGATCAGGACAGGGCCTCTGGGGCCAACGTCCTGACTTTC
CSARDQDRASGANVLTF
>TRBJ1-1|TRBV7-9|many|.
TGTGCCAGCAGCGACCCAGGAGCTTTCTTT
CASSDPGAFF
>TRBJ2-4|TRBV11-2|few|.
TGTGCCAGCAGCCCGTGGGTGGTTGCGAGAGATTGGGACATTCAGTACTTC
CASSPWVVARDWDIQYF